This T cell receptor (beta chain) comes out of a study of T-cell reconstitution after alpha-beta-depleted transplantation in children. This clonotype was seen ten or more times. Antigen: not known. Broader study findings: At around two months after transplant, the alpha-beta T cells were reportedly derived from several hundred expanded clones that came from non-depleted graft cells.

Between the trimmed V and J ends, which lost 5 bases and 2 bases, there was a span of 13 bases. The CDR3 runs 14 residues. In germline, CDR1 is DFQATT, CDR2 SNEGSKA (reference sequence). Unique molecular identifiers were used to barcode this TCRbeta library. One entry per CDR3 protein results from TCRdb running MiXCR on the PCR reads. The sample shows approximately 50,000 distinct CDR3 sequences, 5.5% to 7.5% of them seen only once. The source is a female patient aged 2 to 10 who had a stem cell transplant for aplastic anemia, so the T cells may come from the graft donor. V is TRBV20-1 and J is TRBJ2-4; possibly TRBD1 for D (5 bases). Sequenced here: PBMCs, mostly from graft donor cells, sampled 60 days after TCRalphabeta/CD19-depleted stem cell transplant. The CDR3 region is CSAGKQVSKNIQYF. CDR3 DNA sequence: TGCAGTGCTGGGAAACAGGTGTCCAAAAACATTCAGTACTTC.